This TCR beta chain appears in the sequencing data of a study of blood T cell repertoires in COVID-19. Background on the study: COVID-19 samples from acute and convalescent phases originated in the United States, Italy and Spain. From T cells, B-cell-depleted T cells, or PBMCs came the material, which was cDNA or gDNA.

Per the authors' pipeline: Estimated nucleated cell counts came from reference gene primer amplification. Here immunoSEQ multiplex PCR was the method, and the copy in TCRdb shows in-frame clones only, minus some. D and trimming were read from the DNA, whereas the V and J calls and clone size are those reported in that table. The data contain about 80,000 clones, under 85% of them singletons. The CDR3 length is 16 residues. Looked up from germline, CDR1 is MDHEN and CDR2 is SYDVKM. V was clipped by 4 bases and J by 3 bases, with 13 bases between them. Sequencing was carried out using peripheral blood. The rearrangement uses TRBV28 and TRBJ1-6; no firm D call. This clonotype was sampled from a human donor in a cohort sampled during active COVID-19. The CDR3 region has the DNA TGTGCCAGCAGTTGGAGGACCGTCAACTATAATTCACCCCTCCACTTT. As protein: CASSWRTVNYNSPLHF.